These T cell receptor beta chains were read from a single sample in a study of T cell responses to AZD1222 COVID-19 vaccine. Here immunoSEQ multiplex PCR was the method, and the copy in TCRdb shows in-frame clones only, minus some. The sample has fewer than 110,000 clones; under 95% are singletons. The specimen comprised peripheral blood, sampled 28 days after the second AZD1222 dose. The receptors were gathered from an adult who received the AZD1222 COVID-19 vaccine. The CDR3 runs from the conserved cysteine through the conserved F or W. D genes are given only for firm matches. The listing skips clone size in some rows; elsewhere it reads once, few, many or a size class.

J gene | clone size | V gene | D gene | CDR3 DNA | CDR3 protein
TRBJ1-4 | NA | TRBV19 | NA | TGTGCCAGTAGTATAGTACCAACTAGGGACGAAAAACTGTTTTTT | CASSIVPTRDEKLFF
TRBJ1-2 | NA | TRBV7-9 | NA | TGTGCCAGCAGCTTCGGAGACAGCGTAAATGGCTACACCTTC | CASSFGDSVNGYTF
TRBJ1-5 | NA | TRBV18 | NA | TGTGCCAGCTCACCTAGGGACGGGGATAGCAATCAGCCCCAGCATTTT | CASSPRDGDSNQPQHF
TRBJ2-2 | NA | TRBV14 | TRBD2 | TGTGCCAGCAGACTAGCGGGGACCAACACCGGGGAGCTGTTTTTT | CASRLAGTNTGELFF
TRBJ2-5 | NA | TRBV30 | NA | TGTGCCTGGAGTGTACCCGGGGTTCAAGAGACCCAGTACTTC | CAWSVPGVQETQYF
TRBJ2-7 | NA | TRBV15 | TRBD2 | TGTGCCACCAGCAGAGACGCGGGAGCATACGAGCAGTACTTC | CATSRDAGAYEQYF
TRBJ1-2 | NA | TRBV11-2 | TRBD1 | TGTGCCAGCAGCTTCAGTTTGACAGGGAGCTATGGCTACACCTTC | CASSFSLTGSYGYTF
TRBJ1-5 | NA | TRBV11-2 | TRBD1 | TGTGCCAGCAGCCGGGGACAGGGCGATCAGCCCCAGCATTTT | CASSRGQGDQPQHF
TRBJ2-7 | once | TRBV15 | NA | TGTGCCACCAGCAGAGACTCCCGGCCCTACGAGCAGTACTTC | CATSRDSRPYEQYF
TRBJ1-1 | NA | TRBV2 | TRBD1 | TGTGCCAGCAGTGAGGCCAGGGGGCTGGCTTTCTTT | CASSEARGLAFF
TRBJ1-1 | NA | TRBV7-2 | NA | TGTGCCAGCAGCTTAGCGCAGGGGCGCACTGAAGCTTTCTTT | CASSLAQGRTEAFF
TRBJ2-3 | NA | TRBV10-1 | NA | TGCGCCAGCAGTTCTAGCACAGATACGCAGTATTTT | CASSSSTDTQYF
TRBJ2-7 | NA | TRBV29-1 | TRBD1 | TGCAGCGTTGAATCGACAGGGGGAAAGCTCGAGCAGTACTTC | CSVESTGGKLEQYF
TRBJ1-2 | NA | TRBV6-5 | NA | TGTGCCAGCACAAGTTCGGGGCCATTGGGTGGCTACACCTTC | CASTSSGPLGGYTF
TRBJ2-7 | NA | TRBV11-2 | NA | TGTGCCAGCAGCTTAGGGGGGTCCCGCTCCTACGAGCAGTACTTC | CASSLGGSRSYEQYF
TRBJ2-3 | NA | TRBV7-6 | TRBD2 | TGTGCCAGCAGCTTCCAACCGGGACTAGCGGGCACAGATACGCAGTATTTT | CASSFQPGLAGTDTQYF
TRBJ2-6 | NA | TRBV7-6 | NA | TGTGCCAGCAGCACGGACCCCCCGGGGGGGGCCAACGTCCTGACTTTC | CASSTDPPGGANVLTF
TRBJ2-1 | NA | TRBV19 | NA | TGTGCCAGTAGTATCGGCGGAGGGGGTTACAATGAGCAGTTCTTC | CASSIGGGGYNEQFF
TRBJ2-1 | NA | TRBV7-2 | TRBD2 | TGTGCCAGCAGCTTAGCTAGCGGGAGGCCAAGCTCCTACAATGAGCAGTTCTTC | CASSLASGRPSSYNEQFF
TRBJ2-2 | NA | TRBV4-1 | NA | TGCGCCAGCAGCCAAGCCCTGGGAGGGAACACCGGGGAGCTGTTTTTT | CASSQALGGNTGELFF
TRBJ1-4 | NA | TRBV14 | NA | TGTGCCAGCAGCCGCACAGGGAAGTGGGATGAAAAACTGTTTTTT | CASSRTGKWDEKLFF
TRBJ1-4 | NA | TRBV18 | NA | TGTGCCAGCTCACGTATGACGGTGGCAACTAATGAAAAACTGTTTTTT | CASSRMTVATNEKLFF
TRBJ2-3 | NA | TRBV11-2 | TRBD1 | TGTGCCAGCAGCTTAGTGGGGTTAGGGACAGGGGGCACAGATACGCAGTATTTT | CASSLVGLGTGGTDTQYF
TRBJ2-4 | NA | TRBV9 | NA | TGTGCCAGCAGCGTAGGGGGTACCTCAAGGGGCATTCAGTACTTC | CASSVGGTSRGIQYF
TRBJ2-7 | NA | TRBV18 | TRBD2 | TGTGCCAGCTCACCGGGACTAGCGGGAGTCTACGAGCAGTACTTC | CASSPGLAGVYEQYF
TRBJ1-1 | NA | TRBV15 | NA | TGTGCCACCAGCAGACATAAGAACACTGAAGCTTTCTTT | CATSRHKNTEAFF
TRBJ1-3 | many | TRBV4-1 | NA | TGCGCCAGCAGCCAAGGCCCACCCGGGGGGAGCTCTGGAAACACCATATATTTT | CASSQGPPGGSSGNTIYF
TRBJ1-1 | once | TRBV7-2 | TRBD1 | TGTGCCAGCAGCTTAGCTCCAAGGGGGCTGACTGAAGCTTTCTTT | CASSLAPRGLTEAFF
TRBJ2-1 | NA | TRBV18 | NA | TGTGCCAGCTCACCAGGAGCGCCTGGGGAGCAGTTCTTC | CASSPGAPGEQFF
TRBJ1-1 | NA | TRBV6-1 | TRBD1 | TGTGCCAGCAGTGAAGGGCAGGGGGCGCGGAACACTGAAGCTTTCTTT | CASSEGQGARNTEAFF
TRBJ1-1 | NA | TRBV29-1 | TRBD1 | TGCAGCACCGCGGTGCTACAAGGACAGGGGGCGATGAACACTGAAGCTTTCTTT | CSTAVLQGQGAMNTEAFF
TRBJ2-1 | NA | TRBV7-6 | NA | TGTGCCAGCAGCCTAGATCCCGGCTCCTACAATGAGCAGTTCTTC | CASSLDPGSYNEQFF
TRBJ2-7 | NA | TRBV7-8 | NA | TGTGCCAGCAGCTTAGCGAGCAGGGGCGGCTACGAGCAGTACTTC | CASSLASRGGYEQYF
TRBJ2-7 | NA | TRBV3-1/TRBV3-2 | NA | TGTGCCAGCAGCCAAGAAACGGCAGGACCTTACGAGCAGTACTTC | CASSQETAGPYEQYF
TRBJ1-2 | NA | TRBV27 | NA | TGTGCCAGCAGACCCACAGGGTCCTATGGCTACACCTTC | CASRPTGSYGYTF
TRBJ1-1 | NA | TRBV6-5 | NA | TGTGCCAGTACAGTAGGCACTGAAGCTTTCTTT | CASTVGTEAFF
TRBJ2-1 | NA | TRBV10-2 | TRBD2 | TGCGCCAGCAGTGGAAGCGGGGGTTACAATGAGCAGTTCTTC | CASSGSGGYNEQFF
TRBJ1-1 | NA | TRBV18 | TRBD1 | TGTGCCAGCTCACCGACAGGGAGGACTGAAGCTTTCTTT | CASSPTGRTEAFF
TRBJ2-1 | NA | TRBV4-3 | NA | TGCGCCAGCAGCCAAGAATTACCCAAGGCGGGTCCCTCCTACAATGAGCAGTTCTTC | CASSQELPKAGPSYNEQFF
TRBJ2-3 | NA | TRBV4-2 | NA | TGTGCCAGCAGCCCCTTGGGGCAGACGAACGCAGATACGCAGTATTTT | CASSPLGQTNADTQYF
TRBJ1-1 | NA | TRBV29-1 | NA | TGCAGCGTTTTTCAGGACATGAACACTGAAGCTTTCTTT | CSVFQDMNTEAFF
TRBJ2-2 | NA | TRBV29-1 | TRBD2 | TGCAGCGTTTACGTTAGCGGGAGTTCCACCGGGGAGCTGTTTTTT | CSVYVSGSSTGELFF
TRBJ1-1 | NA | TRBV5-1 | NA | TGCGCCAGCAGCCCGAAGCAGGGGTCCAGTAACACTGAAGCTTTCTTT | CASSPKQGSSNTEAFF
TRBJ1-1 | NA | TRBV5-5 | TRBD1 | TGTGCCAGCACCCCGACCGCGACCCGGGACAGGGCTATTGCTTTCTTT | CASTPTATRDRAIAFF
TRBJ1-2 | NA | TRBV29-1 | NA | TGCAGCGTTGAGTCAAAGGGGTCAGGGGAAGGCTACACCTTC | CSVESKGSGEGYTF
TRBJ1-1 | NA | TRBV6-6 | NA | TGTGCCAGCAGTTACTTTGCCACTGAAGCTTTCTTT | CASSYFATEAFF
TRBJ1-5 | NA | TRBV28 | NA | TGTGCCAGCAAACGGGGCAGTGCTGGCAATCAGCCCCAGCATTTT | CASKRGSAGNQPQHF
TRBJ1-2 | NA | TRBV15 | NA | TGTGCCACCAGCCGAGCCGGAGACAGCTATGGCTACACCTTC | CATSRAGDSYGYTF
TRBJ2-7 | NA | TRBV18 | NA | TGTGCCAGCTCACCTCCGACCGGTACCTACGAGCAGTACTTC | CASSPPTGTYEQYF